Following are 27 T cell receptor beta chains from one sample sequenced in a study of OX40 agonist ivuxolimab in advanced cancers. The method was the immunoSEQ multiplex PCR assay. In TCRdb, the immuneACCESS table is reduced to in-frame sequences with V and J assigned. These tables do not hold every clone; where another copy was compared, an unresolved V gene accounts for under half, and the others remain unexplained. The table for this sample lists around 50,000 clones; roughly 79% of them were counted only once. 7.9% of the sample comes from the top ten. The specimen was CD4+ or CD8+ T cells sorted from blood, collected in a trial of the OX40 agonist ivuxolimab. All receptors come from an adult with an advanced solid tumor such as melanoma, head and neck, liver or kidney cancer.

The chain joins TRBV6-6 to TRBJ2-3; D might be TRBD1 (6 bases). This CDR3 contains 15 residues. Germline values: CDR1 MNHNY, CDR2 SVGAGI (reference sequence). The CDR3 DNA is TGTGCAACCGAGGTTGGCCAGGGGATAAGAGATACGCAGTATTTT. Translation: CATEVGQGIRDTQYF.

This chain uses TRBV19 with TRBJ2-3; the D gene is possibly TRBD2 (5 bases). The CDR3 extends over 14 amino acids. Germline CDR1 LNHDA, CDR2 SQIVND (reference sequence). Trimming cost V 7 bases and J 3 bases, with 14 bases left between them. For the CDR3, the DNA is TGTGCCAGTACGGTTCCTGAGGGAACAGATACGCAGTATTTT. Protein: CASTVPEGTDTQYF. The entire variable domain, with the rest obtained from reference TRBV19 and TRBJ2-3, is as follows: DGGITQSPKYLFRKEGQNVTLSCEQNLNHDAMYWYRQDPGQGLRLIYYSQIVNDFQKGDIAEGYSVSREKKESFPLTVTSAQKNPTAFYLCASTVPEGTDTQYFGPGTRLTVL.

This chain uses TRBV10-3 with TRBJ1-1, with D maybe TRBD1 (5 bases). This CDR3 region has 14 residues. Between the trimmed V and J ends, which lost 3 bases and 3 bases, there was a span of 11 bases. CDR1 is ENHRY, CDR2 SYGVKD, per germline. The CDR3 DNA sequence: TGTGCCATCAGTGATCGCGGGGGGGACACTGAAGCTTTCTTT. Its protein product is CAISDRGGDTEAFF.

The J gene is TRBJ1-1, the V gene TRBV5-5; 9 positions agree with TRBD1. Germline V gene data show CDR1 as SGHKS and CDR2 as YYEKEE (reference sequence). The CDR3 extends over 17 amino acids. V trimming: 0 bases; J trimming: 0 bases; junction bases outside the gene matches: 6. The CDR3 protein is CASSLVGTGTMNTEAFF. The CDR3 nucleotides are TGTGCCAGCAGCTTGGTTGGGACAGGGACGATGAACACTGAAGCTTTCTTT.

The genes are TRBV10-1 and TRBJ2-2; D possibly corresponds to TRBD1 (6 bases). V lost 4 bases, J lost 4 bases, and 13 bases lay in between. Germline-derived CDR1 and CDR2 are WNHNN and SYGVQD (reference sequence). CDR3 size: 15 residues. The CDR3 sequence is CASSGGQRGTGELFF. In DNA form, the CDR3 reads TGCGCCAGCAGTGGGGGGCAGCGAGGCACCGGGGAGCTGTTTTTT.

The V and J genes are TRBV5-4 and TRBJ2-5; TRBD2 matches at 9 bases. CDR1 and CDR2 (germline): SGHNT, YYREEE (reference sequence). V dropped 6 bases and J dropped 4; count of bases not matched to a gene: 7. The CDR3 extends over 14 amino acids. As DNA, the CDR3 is TGTGCCAGCACCCTCAGCGGGAGGCTAGAGACCCAGTACTTC. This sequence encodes CASTLSGRLETQYF.

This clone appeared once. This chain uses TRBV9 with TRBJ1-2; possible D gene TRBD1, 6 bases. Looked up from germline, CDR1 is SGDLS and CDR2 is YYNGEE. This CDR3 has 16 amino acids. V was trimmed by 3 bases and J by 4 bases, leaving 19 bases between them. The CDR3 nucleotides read TGTGCCAGCAGCGCAGGAGGGGGGGCTGTTGGCTATGGCTACACCTTC. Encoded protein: CASSAGGGAVGYGYTF.

CDR3 protein: CASNFGRGTGGVTQYF. The CDR3 DNA follows: TGTGCCAGCAATTTTGGGCGAGGGACAGGGGGAGTTACGCAGTATTTT. The rearrangement uses TRBV7-9 and TRBJ2-3, with 11 bases matching TRBD1. The germline CDR1 and CDR2 sequences are SEHNR and FQNEAQ (reference sequence). Unmatched junction bases numbered 14, after V lost 7 bases and J lost 8 bases. This CDR3 comprises 16 residues. The variable domain in full, with the rest retrieved from reference TRBV7-9 and TRBJ2-3, is DTGVSQNPRHKITKRGQNVTFRCDPISEHNRLYWYRQTLGQGPEFLTYFQNEAQLEKSRLLSDRFSAERPKGSFSTLEIQRTEQGDSAMYLCASNFGRGTGGVTQYFGPGTRLTVL.

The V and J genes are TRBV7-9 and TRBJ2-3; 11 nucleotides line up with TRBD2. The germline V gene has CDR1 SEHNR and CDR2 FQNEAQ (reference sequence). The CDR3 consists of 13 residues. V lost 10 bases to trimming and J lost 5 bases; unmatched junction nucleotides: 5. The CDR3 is CATSSGRIDTQYF. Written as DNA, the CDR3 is TGTGCCACCTCTAGCGGGAGGATAGATACGCAGTATTTT.

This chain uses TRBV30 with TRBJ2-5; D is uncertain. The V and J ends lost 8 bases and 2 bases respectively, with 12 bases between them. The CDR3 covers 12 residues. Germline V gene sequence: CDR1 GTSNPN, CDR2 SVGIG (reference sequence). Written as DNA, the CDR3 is TGTGCCCTCATGCCGAGTCAAGAGACCCAGTACTTC. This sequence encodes CALMPSQETQYF.

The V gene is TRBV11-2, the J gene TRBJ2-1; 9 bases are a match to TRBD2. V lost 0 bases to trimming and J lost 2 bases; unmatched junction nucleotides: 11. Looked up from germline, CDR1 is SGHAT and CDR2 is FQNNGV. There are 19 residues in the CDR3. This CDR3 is CASSLERGTTSGAYNEQFF. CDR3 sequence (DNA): TGTGCCAGCAGCTTAGAGAGGGGGACGACTAGCGGAGCCTACAATGAGCAGTTCTTC. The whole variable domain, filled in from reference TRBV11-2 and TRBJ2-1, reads EAGVAQSPRYKIIEKRQSVAFWCNPISGHATLYWYQQILGQGPKLLIQFQNNGVVDDSQLPKDRFSAERLKGVDSTLKIQPAKLEDSAVYLCASSLERGTTSGAYNEQFFGPGTRLTVL.

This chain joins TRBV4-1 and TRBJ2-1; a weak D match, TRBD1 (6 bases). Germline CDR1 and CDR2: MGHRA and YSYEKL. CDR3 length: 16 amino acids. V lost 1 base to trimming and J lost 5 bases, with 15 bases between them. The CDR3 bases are TGCGCCAGCAGCCAAGGAGACAGGATAACAAACAATGAGCAGTTCTTC. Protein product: CASSQGDRITNNEQFF.

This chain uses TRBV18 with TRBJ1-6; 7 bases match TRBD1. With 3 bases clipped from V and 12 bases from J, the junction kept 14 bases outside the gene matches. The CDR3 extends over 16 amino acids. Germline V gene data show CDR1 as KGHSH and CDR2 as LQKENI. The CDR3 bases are TGTGCCAGCTCACCCCACCGGGACAGCCCCAGTGGACCCCTCCACTTT. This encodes CASSPHRDSPSGPLHF. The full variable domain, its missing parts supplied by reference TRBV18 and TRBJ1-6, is NAGVMQNPRHLVRRRGQEARLRCSPMKGHSHVYWYRQLPEEGLKFMVYLQKENIIDESGMPKERFSAEFPKEGPSILRIQQVVRGDSAAYFCASSPHRDSPSGPLHFGNGTRLTVT.

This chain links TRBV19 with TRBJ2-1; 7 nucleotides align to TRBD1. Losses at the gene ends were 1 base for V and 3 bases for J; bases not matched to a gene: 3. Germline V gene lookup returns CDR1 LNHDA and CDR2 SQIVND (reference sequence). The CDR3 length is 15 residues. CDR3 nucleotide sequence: TGTGCCAGTAGTATAGCTAGGGACAGCTACAATGAGCAGTTCTTC. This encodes CASSIARDSYNEQFF.

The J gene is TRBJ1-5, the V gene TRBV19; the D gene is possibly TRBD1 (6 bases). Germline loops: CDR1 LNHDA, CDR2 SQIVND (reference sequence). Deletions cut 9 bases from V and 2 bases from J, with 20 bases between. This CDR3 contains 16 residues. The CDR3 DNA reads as TGTGCCAGCCGGACAGCTAAGGGTGGTCGCAATCAGCCCCAGCATTTT. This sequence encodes CASRTAKGGRNQPQHF.

This CDR3 reads CASSVSGLAGVGYEQYF. For the CDR3, the DNA is TGTGCCAGCAGCGTATCGGGACTAGCGGGAGTAGGGTACGAGCAGTACTTC. The gene calls are TRBV9 and TRBJ2-7, with 14 bases aligning to TRBD2. The trim removed 1 base at V and 4 bases at J, leaving 7 bases unmatched. This CDR3 region has 17 residues. Germline CDR1 and CDR2: SGDLS and YYNGEE. Supplemented by reference TRBV9 and TRBJ2-7, the full variable domain reads DSGVTQTPKHLITATGQRVTLRCSPRSGDLSVYWYQQSLDQGLQFLIQYYNGEERAKGNILERFSAQQFPDLHSELNLSSLELGDSALYFCASSVSGLAGVGYEQYFGPGTRLTVT.

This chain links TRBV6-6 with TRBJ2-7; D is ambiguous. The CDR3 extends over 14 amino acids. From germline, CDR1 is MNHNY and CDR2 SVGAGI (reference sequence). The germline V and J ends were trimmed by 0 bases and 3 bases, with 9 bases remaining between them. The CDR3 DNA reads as TGTGCCAGCAGTTACTCAAGCGATCACTACGAGCAGTACTTC. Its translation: CASSYSSDHYEQYF.

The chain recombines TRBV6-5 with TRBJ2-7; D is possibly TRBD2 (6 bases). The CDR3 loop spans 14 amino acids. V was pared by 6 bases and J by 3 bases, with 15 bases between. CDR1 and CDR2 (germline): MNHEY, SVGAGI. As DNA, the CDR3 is TGTGCCAGCAGCACGGGACTGGGGAACTACGAGCAGTACTTC. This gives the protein CASSTGLGNYEQYF.

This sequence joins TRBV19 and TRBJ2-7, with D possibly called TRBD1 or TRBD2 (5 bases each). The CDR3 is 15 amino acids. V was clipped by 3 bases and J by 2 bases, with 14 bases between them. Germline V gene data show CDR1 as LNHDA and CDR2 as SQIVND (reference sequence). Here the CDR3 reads CASSIRRQGPYEQYF. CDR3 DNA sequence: TGTGCCAGTAGTATCCGTCGTCAGGGACCCTACGAGCAGTACTTC.

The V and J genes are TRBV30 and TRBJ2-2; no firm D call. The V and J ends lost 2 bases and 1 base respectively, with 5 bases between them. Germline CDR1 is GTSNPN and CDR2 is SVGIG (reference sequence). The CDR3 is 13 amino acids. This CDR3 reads CAWSRQNTGELFF. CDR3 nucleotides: TGTGCCTGGAGTAGGCAGAACACCGGGGAGCTGTTTTTT.

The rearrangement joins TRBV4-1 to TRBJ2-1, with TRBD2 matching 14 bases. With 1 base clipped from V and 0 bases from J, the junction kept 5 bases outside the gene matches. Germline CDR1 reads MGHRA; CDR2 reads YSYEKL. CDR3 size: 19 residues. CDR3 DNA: TGCGCCAGCAGCCAAGGGGGACTAGCGGGAGTCGGCTCCTACAATGAGCAGTTCTTC. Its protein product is CASSQGGLAGVGSYNEQFF.

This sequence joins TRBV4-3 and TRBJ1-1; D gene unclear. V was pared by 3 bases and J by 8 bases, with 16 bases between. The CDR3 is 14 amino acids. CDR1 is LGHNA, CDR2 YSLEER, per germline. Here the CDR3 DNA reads TGCGCCAGCAGCCAGGACCGAGCCCGGGTAGAAGCTTTCTTT. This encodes CASSQDRARVEAFF.

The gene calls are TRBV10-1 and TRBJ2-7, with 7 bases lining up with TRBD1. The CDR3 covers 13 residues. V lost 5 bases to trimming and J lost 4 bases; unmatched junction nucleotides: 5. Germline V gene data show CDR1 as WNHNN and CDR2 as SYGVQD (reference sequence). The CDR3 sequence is CASSPGQLYEQYF. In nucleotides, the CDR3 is TGCGCCAGCAGTCCGGGACAGCTGTACGAGCAGTACTTC.

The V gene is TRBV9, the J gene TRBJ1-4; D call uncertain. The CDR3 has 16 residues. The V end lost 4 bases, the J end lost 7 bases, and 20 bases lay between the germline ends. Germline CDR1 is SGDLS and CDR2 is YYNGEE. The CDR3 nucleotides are TGTGCCAGCAGCCCGAAAGATGACGGAATGGGTGAAAAACTGTTTTTT. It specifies CASSPKDDGMGEKLFF.

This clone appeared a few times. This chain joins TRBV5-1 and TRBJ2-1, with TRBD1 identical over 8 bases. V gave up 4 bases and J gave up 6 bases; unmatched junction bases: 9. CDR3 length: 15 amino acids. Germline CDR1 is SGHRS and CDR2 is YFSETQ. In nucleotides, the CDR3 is TGCGCCAGCAGCAGCGGACAGGGTATTACCAATGAGCAGTTCTTC. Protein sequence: CASSSGQGITNEQFF. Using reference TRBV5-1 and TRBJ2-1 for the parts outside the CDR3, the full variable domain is KAGVTQTPRYLIKTRGQQVTLSCSPISGHRSVSWYQQTPGQGLQFLFEYFSETQRNKGNFPGRFSGRQFSNSRSEMNVSTLELGDSALYLCASSSGQGITNEQFFGPGTRLTVL.

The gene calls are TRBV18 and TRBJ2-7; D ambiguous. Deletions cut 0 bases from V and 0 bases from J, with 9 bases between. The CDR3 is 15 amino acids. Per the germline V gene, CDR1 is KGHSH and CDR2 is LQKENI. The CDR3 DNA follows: TGTGCCAGCTCACCACCTGACCTCAGCTCCTACGAGCAGTACTTC. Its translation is CASSPPDLSSYEQYF. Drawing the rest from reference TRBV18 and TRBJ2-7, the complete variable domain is NAGVMQNPRHLVRRRGQEARLRCSPMKGHSHVYWYRQLPEEGLKFMVYLQKENIIDESGMPKERFSAEFPKEGPSILRIQQVVRGDSAAYFCASSPPDLSSYEQYFGPGTRLTVT.

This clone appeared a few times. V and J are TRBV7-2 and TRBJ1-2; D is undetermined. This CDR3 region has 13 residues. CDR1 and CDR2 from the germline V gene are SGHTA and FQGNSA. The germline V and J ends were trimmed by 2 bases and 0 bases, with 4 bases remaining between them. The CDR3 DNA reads TGTGCCAGCAGCTTAAGCTCTAACTATGGCTACACCTTC. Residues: CASSLSSNYGYTF.